Here is one TCR beta chain with its context. These data are taken from a study of blood T cell repertoires in COVID-19. Under the authors' procedure: Reference gene primer amplification in the assay estimated nucleated cell counts. Data came from immunoSEQ multiplex PCR; TCRdb stores just in-frame clones and leaves some out. From that table come the V and J calls and clone size; the DNA was used to work out D and trimming. The table shows over 85,000 clones, with around 87% occurring only once. Germline CDR1 is MNHEY and CDR2 is SMNVEV (reference sequence). The V gene lost 8 bases and the J gene lost 1 base, with 11 bases spanning the gap. The CDR3 runs to 13 residues.

The sequence was collected from a human donor in a cohort sampled during active COVID-19. This rearrangement joins TRBV27 to TRBJ1-1, with D possibly being TRBD1 (6 bases). Sample: peripheral blood. The CDR3 is CASGYRENTEAFF. The CDR3 bases are TGTGCCAGCGGCTACAGGGAGAACACTGAAGCTTTCTTT.